What follows is one T cell receptor beta chain and its context. Antigen: not known. The sample is drawn from a study of identical twins. General study results and limits: Partly confounded zero-insertion analyses could result from invariant MAIT and iNKT cells. Beta out-of-frame sequences displayed a weaker excess of sharing between twins. Clonotypes of the beta chain that were abundant in cord blood carried fewer insertions (memory repertoires showed none).

V lost 1 base to trimming and J lost 0 bases, with 7 bases between them. The CDR3 is 14 amino acids. Germline loops: CDR1 WSHSY, CDR2 SAAADI. No donor was unhealthy or non-Caucasian. Via MiXCR, TCRdb re-called the 5' RACE reads, giving one row per CDR3 protein. The sample consists of around 1.7 million distinct CDR3 sequences, about 32% of them appearing once. The rearrangement joins TRBV10-2 to TRBJ2-7, with D perhaps assigned TRBD1 or TRBD2 (5 bases each). Input material: cord blood. This TCR came from a newborn girl in good health. The CDR3 loop reads CASSEWGRSYEQYF. CDR3 DNA: TGCGCCAGCAGTGAGTGGGGACGCTCCTACGAGCAGTACTTC.